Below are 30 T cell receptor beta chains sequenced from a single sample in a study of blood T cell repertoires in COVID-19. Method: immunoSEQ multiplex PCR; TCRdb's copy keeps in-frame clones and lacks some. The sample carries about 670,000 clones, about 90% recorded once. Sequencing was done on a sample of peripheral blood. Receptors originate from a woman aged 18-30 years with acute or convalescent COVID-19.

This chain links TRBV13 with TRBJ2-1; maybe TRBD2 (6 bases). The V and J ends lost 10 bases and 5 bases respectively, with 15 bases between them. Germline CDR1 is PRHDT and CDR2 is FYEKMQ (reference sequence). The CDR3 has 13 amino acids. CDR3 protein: CAIPTRLNNEQFF. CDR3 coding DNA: TGTGCCATCCCGACTAGACTTAACAATGAGCAGTTCTTC. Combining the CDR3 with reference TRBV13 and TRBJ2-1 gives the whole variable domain AAGVIQSPRHLIKEKRETATLKCYPIPRHDTVYWYQQGPGQDPQFLISFYEKMQSDKGSIPDRFSAQQFSDYHSELNMSSLELGDSALYFCAIPTRLNNEQFFGPGTRLTVL.

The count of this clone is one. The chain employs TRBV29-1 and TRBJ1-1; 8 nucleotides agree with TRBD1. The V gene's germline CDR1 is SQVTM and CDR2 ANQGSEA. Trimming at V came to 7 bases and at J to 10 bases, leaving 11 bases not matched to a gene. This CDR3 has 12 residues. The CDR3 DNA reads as TGCAGCGGCACCGGACAGGGTGAGGGAGCTTTCTTT. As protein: CSGTGQGEGAFF.

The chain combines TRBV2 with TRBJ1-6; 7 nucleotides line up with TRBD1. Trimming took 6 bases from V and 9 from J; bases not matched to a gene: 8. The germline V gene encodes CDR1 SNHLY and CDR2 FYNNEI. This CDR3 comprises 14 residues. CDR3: CASSLRGAGSPLHF. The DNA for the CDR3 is TGTGCCAGCAGCCTCAGGGGGGCCGGTTCACCCCTCCACTTT.

CDR3 coding DNA: TGTGCCAGTAGTCCCCGGGGAGATTATGGCTACACCTTC. Translated: CASSPRGDYGYTF. The chain joins TRBV19 to TRBJ1-2, with unresolved D. CDR1 and CDR2 from the germline V gene are LNHDA and SQIVND (reference sequence). Trimming stripped 5 bases from V and 5 bases from J, with 12 bases between. The CDR3 runs to 13 residues.

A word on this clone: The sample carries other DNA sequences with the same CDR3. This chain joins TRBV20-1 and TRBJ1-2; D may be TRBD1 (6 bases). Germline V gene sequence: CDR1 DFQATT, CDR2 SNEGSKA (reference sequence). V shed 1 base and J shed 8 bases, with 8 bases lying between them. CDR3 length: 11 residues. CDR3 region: CSARGGGGYTF. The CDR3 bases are TGCAGTGCTAGAGGAGGGGGAGGCTACACCTTC.

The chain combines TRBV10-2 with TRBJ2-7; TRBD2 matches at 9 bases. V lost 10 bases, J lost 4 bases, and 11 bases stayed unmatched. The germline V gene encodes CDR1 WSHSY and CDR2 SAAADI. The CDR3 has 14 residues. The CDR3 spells CATRGGRGPYEQYF. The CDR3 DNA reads TGCGCCACGCGGGGGGGAAGGGGCCCTTACGAGCAGTACTTC.

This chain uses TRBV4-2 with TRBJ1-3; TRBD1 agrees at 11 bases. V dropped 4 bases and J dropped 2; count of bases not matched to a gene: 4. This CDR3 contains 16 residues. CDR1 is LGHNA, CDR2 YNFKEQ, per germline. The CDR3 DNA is TGTGCCAGCAGCCTGGGACAGGGGGAGACTGGAAACACCATATATTTT. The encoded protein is CASSLGQGETGNTIYF.

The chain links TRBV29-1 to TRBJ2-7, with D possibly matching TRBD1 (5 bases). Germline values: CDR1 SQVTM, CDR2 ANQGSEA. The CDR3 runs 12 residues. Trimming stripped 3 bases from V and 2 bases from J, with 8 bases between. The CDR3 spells CSVEKGPYEQYF. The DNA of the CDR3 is TGCAGCGTTGAGAAGGGGCCCTACGAGCAGTACTTC.

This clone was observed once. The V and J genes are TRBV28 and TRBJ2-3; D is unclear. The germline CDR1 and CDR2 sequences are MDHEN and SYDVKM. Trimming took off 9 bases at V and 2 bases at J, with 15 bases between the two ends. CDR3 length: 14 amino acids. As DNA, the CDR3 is TGTGCCAGGACCCCAGGTGGGCCCACAGATACGCAGTATTTT. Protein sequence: CARTPGGPTDTQYF.

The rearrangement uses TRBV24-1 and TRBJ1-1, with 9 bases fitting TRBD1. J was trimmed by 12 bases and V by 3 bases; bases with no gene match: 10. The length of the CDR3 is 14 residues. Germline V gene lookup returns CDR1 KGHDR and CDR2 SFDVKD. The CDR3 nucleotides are TGTGCCACCAGTGATGGGGCGGGACAGGGTAGATCTTTCTTT. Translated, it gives CATSDGAGQGRSFF.

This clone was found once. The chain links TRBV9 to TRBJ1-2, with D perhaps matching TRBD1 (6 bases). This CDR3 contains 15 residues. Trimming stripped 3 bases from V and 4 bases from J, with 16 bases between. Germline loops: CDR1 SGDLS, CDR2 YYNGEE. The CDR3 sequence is CASSARIGGGYGYTF. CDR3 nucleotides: TGTGCCAGCAGCGCCCGGATTGGGGGCGGCTATGGCTACACCTTC.

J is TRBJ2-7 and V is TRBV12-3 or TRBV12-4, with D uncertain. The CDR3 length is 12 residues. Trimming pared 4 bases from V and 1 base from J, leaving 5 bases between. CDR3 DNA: TGTGCCAGCAGTTCACAGTCCTACGAGCAGTACTTC. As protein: CASSSQSYEQYF.

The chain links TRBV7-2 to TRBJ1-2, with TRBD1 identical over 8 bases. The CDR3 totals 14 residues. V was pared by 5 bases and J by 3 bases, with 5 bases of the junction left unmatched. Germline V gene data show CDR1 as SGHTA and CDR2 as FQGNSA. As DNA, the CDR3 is TGTGCCAGCAGCCCAGGGACAGGTTACTATGGCTACACCTTC. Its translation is CASSPGTGYYGYTF.

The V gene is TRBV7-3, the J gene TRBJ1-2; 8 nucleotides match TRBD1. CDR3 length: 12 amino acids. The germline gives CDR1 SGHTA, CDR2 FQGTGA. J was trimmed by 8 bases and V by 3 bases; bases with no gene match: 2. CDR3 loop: CASSLTGEGYTF. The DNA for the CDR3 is TGTGCCAGCAGCTTGACAGGGGAGGGCTACACCTTC.

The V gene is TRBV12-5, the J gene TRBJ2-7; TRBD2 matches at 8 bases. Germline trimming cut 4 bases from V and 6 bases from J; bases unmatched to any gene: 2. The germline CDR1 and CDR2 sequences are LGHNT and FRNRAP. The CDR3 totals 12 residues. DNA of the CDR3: TGTGCTAGTGGTTGGGGGACTAGCGAGCAGTACTTC. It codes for CASGWGTSEQYF. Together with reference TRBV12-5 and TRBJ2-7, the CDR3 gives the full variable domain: DARVTQTPRHKVTEMGQEVTMRCQPILGHNTVFWYRQTMMQGLELLAYFRNRAPLDDSGMPKDRFSAEMPDATLATLKIQPSEPRDSAVYFCASGWGTSEQYFGPGTRLTVT.

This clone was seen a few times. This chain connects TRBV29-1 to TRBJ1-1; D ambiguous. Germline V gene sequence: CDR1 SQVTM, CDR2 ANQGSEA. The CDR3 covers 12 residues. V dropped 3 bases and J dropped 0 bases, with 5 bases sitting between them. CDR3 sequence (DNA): TGCAGCGTTGACGGGGTGAACACTGAAGCTTTCTTT. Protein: CSVDGVNTEAFF.

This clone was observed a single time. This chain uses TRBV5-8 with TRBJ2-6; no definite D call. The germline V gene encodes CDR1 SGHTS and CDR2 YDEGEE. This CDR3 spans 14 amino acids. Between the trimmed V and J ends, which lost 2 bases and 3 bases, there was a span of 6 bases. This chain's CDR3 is CASSLPGGANVLTF. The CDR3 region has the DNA TGTGCCAGCAGCTTACCCGGTGGGGCCAACGTCCTGACTTTC.

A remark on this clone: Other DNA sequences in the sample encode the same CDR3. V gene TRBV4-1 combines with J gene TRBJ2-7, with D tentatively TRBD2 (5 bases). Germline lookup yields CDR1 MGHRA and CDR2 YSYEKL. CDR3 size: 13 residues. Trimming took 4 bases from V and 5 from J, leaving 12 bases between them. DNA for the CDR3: TGCGCCAGCAGCCCCGGCGGCGGGCACGAGCAGTACTTC. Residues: CASSPGGGHEQYF.

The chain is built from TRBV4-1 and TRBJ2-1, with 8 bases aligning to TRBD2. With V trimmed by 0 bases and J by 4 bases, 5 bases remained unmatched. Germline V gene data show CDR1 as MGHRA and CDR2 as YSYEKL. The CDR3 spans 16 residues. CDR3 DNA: TGCGCCAGCAGCCAAGAAGACGGGGGGGGATACAATGAGCAGTTCTTC. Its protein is CASSQEDGGGYNEQFF.

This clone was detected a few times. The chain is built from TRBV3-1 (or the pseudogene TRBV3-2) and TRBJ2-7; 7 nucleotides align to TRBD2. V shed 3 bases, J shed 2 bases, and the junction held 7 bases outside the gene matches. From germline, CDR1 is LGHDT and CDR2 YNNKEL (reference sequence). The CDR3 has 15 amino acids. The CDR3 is CASSHSTSRPYEQYF. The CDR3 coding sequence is TGTGCCAGCAGCCATTCGACTAGCCGCCCCTACGAGCAGTACTTC.

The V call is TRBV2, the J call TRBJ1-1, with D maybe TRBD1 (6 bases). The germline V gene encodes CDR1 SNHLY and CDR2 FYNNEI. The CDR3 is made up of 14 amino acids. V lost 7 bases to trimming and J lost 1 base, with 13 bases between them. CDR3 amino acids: CASKGVIQNTEAFF. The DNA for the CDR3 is TGTGCCAGCAAGGGGGTTATACAGAACACTGAAGCTTTCTTT. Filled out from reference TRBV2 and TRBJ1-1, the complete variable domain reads EPEVTQTPSHQVTQMGQEVILRCVPISNHLYFYWYRQILGQKVEFLVSFYNNEISEKSEIFDDQFSVERPDGSNFTLKIRSTKLEDSAMYFCASKGVIQNTEAFFGQGTRLTVV.

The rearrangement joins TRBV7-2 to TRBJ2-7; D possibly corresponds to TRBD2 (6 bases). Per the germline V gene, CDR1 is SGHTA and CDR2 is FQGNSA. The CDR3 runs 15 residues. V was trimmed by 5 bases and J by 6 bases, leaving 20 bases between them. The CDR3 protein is CASSPRGFAAGEQYF. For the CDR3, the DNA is TGTGCCAGCAGCCCCCGGGGGTTTGCCGCCGGCGAGCAGTACTTC.

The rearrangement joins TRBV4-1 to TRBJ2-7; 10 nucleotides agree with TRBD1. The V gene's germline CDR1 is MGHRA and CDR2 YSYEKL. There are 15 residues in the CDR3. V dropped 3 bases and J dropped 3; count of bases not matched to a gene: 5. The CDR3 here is CASSHGQGGIYEQYF. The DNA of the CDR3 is TGCGCCAGCAGCCACGGACAGGGGGGGATCTACGAGCAGTACTTC.

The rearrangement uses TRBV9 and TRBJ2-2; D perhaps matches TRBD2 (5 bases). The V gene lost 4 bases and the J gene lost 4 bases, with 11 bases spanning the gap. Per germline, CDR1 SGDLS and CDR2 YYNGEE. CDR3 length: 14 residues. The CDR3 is CASSFDGITGELFF. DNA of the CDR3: TGTGCCAGCAGCTTTGACGGGATCACCGGGGAGCTGTTTTTT.

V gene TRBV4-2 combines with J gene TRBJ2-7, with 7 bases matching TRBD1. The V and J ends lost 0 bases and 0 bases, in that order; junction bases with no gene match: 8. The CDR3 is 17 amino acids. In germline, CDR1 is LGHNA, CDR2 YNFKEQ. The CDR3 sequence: CASSQEDNRGSSYEQYF. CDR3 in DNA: TGTGCCAGCAGCCAAGAAGATAACAGGGGTTCCTCCTACGAGCAGTACTTC.

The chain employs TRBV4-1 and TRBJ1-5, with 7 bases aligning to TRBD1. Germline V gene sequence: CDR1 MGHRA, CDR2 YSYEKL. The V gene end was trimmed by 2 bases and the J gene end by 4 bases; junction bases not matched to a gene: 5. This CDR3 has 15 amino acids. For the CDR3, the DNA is TGCGCCAGCAGCCAATGGACAGGAATAAATCAGCCCCAGCATTTT. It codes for CASSQWTGINQPQHF.

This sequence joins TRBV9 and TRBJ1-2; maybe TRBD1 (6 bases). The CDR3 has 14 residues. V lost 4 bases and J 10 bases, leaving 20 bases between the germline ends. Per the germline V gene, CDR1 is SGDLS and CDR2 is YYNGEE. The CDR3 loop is CASSRDLGAWSYTF. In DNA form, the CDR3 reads TGTGCCAGCAGCCGGGATCTGGGGGCCTGGTCCTACACCTTC.

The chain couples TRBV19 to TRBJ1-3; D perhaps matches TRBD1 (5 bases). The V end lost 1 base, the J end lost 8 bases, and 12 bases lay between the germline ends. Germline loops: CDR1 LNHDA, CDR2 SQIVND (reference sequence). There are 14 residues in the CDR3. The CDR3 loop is CASSIGSGGDTIYF. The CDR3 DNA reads TGTGCCAGTAGTATAGGATCCGGAGGGGACACCATATATTTT.

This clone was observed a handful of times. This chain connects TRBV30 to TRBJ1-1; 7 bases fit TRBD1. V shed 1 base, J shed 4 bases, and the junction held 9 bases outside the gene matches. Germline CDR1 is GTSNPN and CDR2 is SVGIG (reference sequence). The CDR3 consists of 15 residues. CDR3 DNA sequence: TGTGCCTGGAGTGCGGCTGACAGGGTGGCCACTGAAGCTTTCTTT. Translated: CAWSAADRVATEAFF.

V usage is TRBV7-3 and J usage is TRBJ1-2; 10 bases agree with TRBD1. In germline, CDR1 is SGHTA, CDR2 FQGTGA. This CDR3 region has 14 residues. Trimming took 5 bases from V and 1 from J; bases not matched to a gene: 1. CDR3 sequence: CASSRDRGNYGYTF. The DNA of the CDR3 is TGTGCCAGCAGCCGGGACAGGGGTAACTATGGCTACACCTTC.